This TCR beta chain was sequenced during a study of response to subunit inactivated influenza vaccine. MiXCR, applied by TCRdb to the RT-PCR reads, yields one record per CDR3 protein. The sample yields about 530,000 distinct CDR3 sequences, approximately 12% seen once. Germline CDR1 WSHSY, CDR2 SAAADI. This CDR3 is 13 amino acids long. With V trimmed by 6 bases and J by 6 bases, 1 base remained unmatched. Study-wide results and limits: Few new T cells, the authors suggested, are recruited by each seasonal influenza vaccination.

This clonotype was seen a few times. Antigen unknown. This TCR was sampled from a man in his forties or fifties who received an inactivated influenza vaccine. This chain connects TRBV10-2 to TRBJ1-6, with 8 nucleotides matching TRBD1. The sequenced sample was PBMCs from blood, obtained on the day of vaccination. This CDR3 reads CASSDRGNSPLHF. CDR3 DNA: TGCGCCAGCAGCGACAGGGGTAATTCACCCCTCCACTTT.